These T cell receptor beta chains were read from a single sample in a study of T cell responses to AZD1222 COVID-19 vaccine. Data came from immunoSEQ multiplex PCR; TCRdb stores just in-frame clones and leaves some out. Of more than 110,000 clones listed, 92% were seen once; the top ten hold approximately 3.8%. The input for sequencing was peripheral blood, taken 28 days after the second AZD1222 dose. Every receptor here comes from an adult who received the AZD1222 COVID-19 vaccine. Each CDR3 is given with its conserved first and last residue. Fields, in order: clone size, D gene, V gene, J gene, CDR3 DNA, CDR3 protein. D genes are given only for firm matches. A row's size may be missing; if present it is once, few, many or a size class.

clone size: -
D gene: -
V gene: TRBV11-2
J gene: TRBJ2-5
CDR3 DNA: TGTGCCAGCAGCCCAGGGGCCCTCTCGGCCCAGTACTTC
CDR3 protein: CASSPGALSAQYF

clone size: -
D gene: -
V gene: TRBV4-2
J gene: TRBJ1-1
CDR3 DNA: TGTGCCAGCAGGTTCGGGCTCCGAGGGAACACTGAAGCTTTCTTT
CDR3 protein: CASRFGLRGNTEAFF

clone size: -
D gene: -
V gene: TRBV6-2/TRBV6-3
J gene: TRBJ2-7
CDR3 DNA: TGTGCCAGCAGTCTTAACCGACTAGGGATGAGCTCCTACGAGCAGTACTTC
CDR3 protein: CASSLNRLGMSSYEQYF

clone size: -
D gene: -
V gene: TRBV28
J gene: TRBJ2-1
CDR3 DNA: TGTGCCGGAGGACAGTACAATGAGCAGTTCTTC
CDR3 protein: CAGGQYNEQFF

clone size: once
D gene: -
V gene: TRBV14
J gene: TRBJ1-1
CDR3 DNA: TGTGCCAGCAGGGCTAGATTGAACACTGAAGCTTTCTTT
CDR3 protein: CASRARLNTEAFF

clone size: -
D gene: -
V gene: TRBV18
J gene: TRBJ2-2
CDR3 DNA: TGTGCCAGCTCACAGCAAATTTCGAACACCGGGGAGCTGTTTTTT
CDR3 protein: CASSQQISNTGELFF

clone size: -
D gene: -
V gene: TRBV6-5
J gene: TRBJ1-5
CDR3 DNA: TGTGCCAGCGGGCGGCATAATCAGCCCCAGCATTTT
CDR3 protein: CASGRHNQPQHF

clone size: -
D gene: -
V gene: TRBV9
J gene: TRBJ2-2
CDR3 DNA: TGTGCCAGCACCAGTAGGGACAAAAGAAACACCGGGGAGCTGTTTTTT
CDR3 protein: CASTSRDKRNTGELFF

clone size: -
D gene: TRBD1
V gene: TRBV6-5
J gene: TRBJ2-7
CDR3 DNA: TGTGCCAGCAGTTACGTTGGGACAGGGTCTTCCGAGCAGTACTTC
CDR3 protein: CASSYVGTGSSEQYF

clone size: -
D gene: -
V gene: TRBV6-5
J gene: TRBJ2-1
CDR3 DNA: TGTGCCAGCAGCCCGGGAGCCAGGTACAATGAGCAGTTCTTC
CDR3 protein: CASSPGARYNEQFF

clone size: -
D gene: -
V gene: TRBV4-2
J gene: TRBJ1-5
CDR3 DNA: TGTGCCAGCAGCCAGGAGACTCATCAGCCCCAGCATTTT
CDR3 protein: CASSQETHQPQHF

clone size: -
D gene: TRBD1
V gene: TRBV2
J gene: TRBJ1-1
CDR3 DNA: TGTGCCAGCAGGGGACAGAGAGAAGCTTTCTTT
CDR3 protein: CASRGQREAFF

clone size: -
D gene: TRBD1
V gene: TRBV11-3
J gene: TRBJ2-5
CDR3 DNA: TGTGCCAGCAGCTTTGCCGATGGACAGGGGGGCCTAGGGACCCAGTACTTC
CDR3 protein: CASSFADGQGGLGTQYF

clone size: -
D gene: -
V gene: TRBV7-9
J gene: TRBJ2-5
CDR3 DNA: TGTGCCAGCAGCCCGCAACGGAGCAGGGGTCTGGGAGAGACCCAGTACTTC
CDR3 protein: CASSPQRSRGLGETQYF

clone size: -
D gene: -
V gene: TRBV7-2
J gene: TRBJ1-6
CDR3 DNA: TGTGCCAGCAGCTGGGGGGAAGGGAGCGGATCACCCCTCCACTTT
CDR3 protein: CASSWGEGSGSPLHF

clone size: -
D gene: -
V gene: TRBV12-3/TRBV12-4
J gene: TRBJ2-2
CDR3 DNA: TGTGCCAGCAGGTCAACATCGTTCGGGGAGCTGTTTTTT
CDR3 protein: CASRSTSFGELFF

clone size: -
D gene: -
V gene: TRBV7-2
J gene: TRBJ2-7
CDR3 DNA: TGTGCCACCCGAAGGACAGTTTCCTACGAGCAGTACTTC
CDR3 protein: CATRRTVSYEQYF

clone size: -
D gene: TRBD1
V gene: TRBV27
J gene: TRBJ1-1
CDR3 DNA: TGTGCCAGGGCGGAACAGGGGAAGGGTAAAGCTTTCTTT
CDR3 protein: CARAEQGKGKAFF

clone size: -
D gene: -
V gene: TRBV27
J gene: TRBJ1-5
CDR3 DNA: TGTGCCAGCAGTTTTGGGGGCAATCAGCCCCAGCATTTT
CDR3 protein: CASSFGGNQPQHF

clone size: -
D gene: -
V gene: TRBV28
J gene: TRBJ2-1
CDR3 DNA: TGTGCCAGCAGTCCCGCGGAGCTGGGGGTCAATGAGCAGTTCTTC
CDR3 protein: CASSPAELGVNEQFF

clone size: -
D gene: TRBD2
V gene: TRBV19
J gene: TRBJ2-5
CDR3 DNA: TGTGCCAGTAGTCAAGCGGGAGGGCCGGGAGAGACCCAGTACTTC
CDR3 protein: CASSQAGGPGETQYF

clone size: -
D gene: -
V gene: TRBV15
J gene: TRBJ2-3
CDR3 DNA: TGTGCCACCAGCAGAAAAGGCACAGATACGCAGTATTTT
CDR3 protein: CATSRKGTDTQYF

clone size: -
D gene: -
V gene: TRBV6-1
J gene: TRBJ1-1
CDR3 DNA: TGTGCCAGCAGTGAAGGCGGGGTCTGGACTGAAGCTTTCTTT
CDR3 protein: CASSEGGVWTEAFF

clone size: -
D gene: TRBD1
V gene: TRBV4-1
J gene: TRBJ2-7
CDR3 DNA: TGCGCCAGCAGCCAAGACATTGGACAGGGGTGGTACGAGCAGTACTTC
CDR3 protein: CASSQDIGQGWYEQYF

clone size: -
D gene: TRBD2
V gene: TRBV24-1
J gene: TRBJ2-1
CDR3 DNA: TGTGCCACCAGTAGGGACTATAACAATGAGCAGTTCTTC
CDR3 protein: CATSRDYNNEQFF

clone size: -
D gene: -
V gene: TRBV13
J gene: TRBJ1-5
CDR3 DNA: TGTGCCAGCAGCGTCACAGGAAACAATCAGCCCCAGCATTTT
CDR3 protein: CASSVTGNNQPQHF

clone size: -
D gene: -
V gene: TRBV5-1
J gene: TRBJ2-1
CDR3 DNA: TGCGCCAGCAGCTTGGGATTAGGGGCTTCCTACAATGAGCAGTTCTTC
CDR3 protein: CASSLGLGASYNEQFF

clone size: once
D gene: -
V gene: TRBV27
J gene: TRBJ1-6
CDR3 DNA: TGTGCCAGCAGCCAGATAAATTCACCCCTCCACTTT
CDR3 protein: CASSQINSPLHF

clone size: -
D gene: TRBD1
V gene: TRBV18
J gene: TRBJ1-2
CDR3 DNA: TGTGCCAGCTCACCACCGAGGGGGCTTGGCTATGGCTACACCTTC
CDR3 protein: CASSPPRGLGYGYTF

clone size: -
D gene: -
V gene: TRBV7-3
J gene: TRBJ1-1
CDR3 DNA: TGTGCCAGCAGCTTAAGACCGGCAGGGCTCACTGAAGCTTTCTTT
CDR3 protein: CASSLRPAGLTEAFF

clone size: -
D gene: -
V gene: TRBV10-3
J gene: TRBJ1-2
CDR3 DNA: TGTGCCATCAGTGACCGTCCGGCCATGGGGGGAAGGATTGGCTACACCTTC
CDR3 protein: CAISDRPAMGGRIGYTF

clone size: -
D gene: TRBD1
V gene: TRBV11-2
J gene: TRBJ1-1
CDR3 DNA: TGTGCCAGCAGCTCCGAACCGGGACAGGGGACCAAGAACACTGAAGCTTTCTTT
CDR3 protein: CASSSEPGQGTKNTEAFF

clone size: -
D gene: -
V gene: TRBV11-2
J gene: TRBJ2-3
CDR3 DNA: TGTGCCAGCAGCTCGGGACGGCCCACAGATACGCAGTATTTT
CDR3 protein: CASSSGRPTDTQYF